Below are 17 T cell receptor beta chains sequenced from a single sample in a study of beta chain features in type 1 diabetes. The whole isolated RNA underwent reverse transcription, so sequencing captured expressed TCRB transcripts. TCRdb's copy holds only in-frame clones and misses some; the assay was immunoSEQ multiplex PCR. This table has hundreds of thousands of clones, less than 20% appearing once. Sequenced: naive CD4+ T cells from blood. The receptors were gathered from a man younger than 35 in good health.

This clone was recorded a few times. The J gene is TRBJ1-3, the V gene TRBV14; tentative D call: TRBD1 (6 bases). Trimming stripped 6 bases from V and 0 bases from J, with 6 bases between. Germline CDR1 and CDR2: SGHDN and FVKESK. The CDR3 spans 13 residues. CDR3 DNA sequence: TGTGCCAGCAGGGACAGCTCTGGAAACACCATATATTTT. Translation gives CASRDSSGNTIYF.

This clone has a handful of counts. The same CDR3 is also encoded by other DNA sequences in this sample. The J gene is TRBJ2-1, the V gene TRBV5-1; 8 bases line up with TRBD2. The V and J ends lost 0 bases and 7 bases, in that order; junction bases with no gene match: 0. The CDR3 extends over 13 amino acids. Germline V gives CDR1 SGHRS, CDR2 YFSETQ. The CDR3 region has the DNA TGCGCCAGCAGCTTGGGACTAGCGAATGAGCAGTTCTTC. As protein: CASSLGLANEQFF.

The table lists this clone with a few counts. The J gene is TRBJ2-1, the V gene TRBV7-6; D remains ambiguous. The CDR3 has 16 amino acids. CDR1 is SGHVS, CDR2 FNYEAQ, per germline. V dropped 1 base and J dropped 0 bases, with 10 bases sitting between them. The CDR3 reads CASSLEVIGSYNEQFF. The CDR3 nucleotides read TGTGCCAGCAGCTTAGAGGTCATAGGCTCCTACAATGAGCAGTTCTTC.

This clone has a handful of counts. The chain is built from TRBV4-1 and TRBJ2-3, with 10 bases matching TRBD2. Germline V gene data show CDR1 as MGHRA and CDR2 as YSYEKL. J gave up 0 bases and V 4 bases, and 4 bases lay outside the gene matches. CDR3 length: 16 amino acids. Here the CDR3 reads CASSLPSGSSTDTQYF. CDR3 coding DNA: TGCGCCAGCAGCCTTCCTAGCGGGAGTAGCACAGATACGCAGTATTTT.

V gene TRBV9 combines with J gene TRBJ2-7; a possible D gene is TRBD1 (6 bases). V dropped 0 bases and J dropped 1 base, with 14 bases sitting between them. The length of the CDR3 is 16 residues. Looked up from germline, CDR1 is SGDLS and CDR2 is YYNGEE. The CDR3: CASSVDPRGGSYEQYF. The CDR3 DNA is TGTGCCAGCAGCGTAGATCCCAGGGGTGGTTCCTACGAGCAGTACTTC.

The rearrangement joins TRBV5-4 to TRBJ2-2, with 8 bases aligning to TRBD1. The germline V gene encodes CDR1 SGHNT and CDR2 YYREEE (reference sequence). The CDR3 consists of 15 residues. The V and J ends lost 3 bases and 4 bases, in that order; junction bases with no gene match: 5. The CDR3 is CASSSRQGPTGELFF. The CDR3 coding sequence is TGTGCCAGCAGCTCGCGACAGGGGCCCACCGGGGAGCTGTTTTTT.

J is TRBJ2-7 and V is TRBV28; 10 nucleotides match TRBD1. Unmatched junction bases numbered 11, after V lost 2 bases and J lost 7 bases. CDR1 and CDR2 (germline): MDHEN, SYDVKM. The CDR3 sequence is 16 residues long. CDR3 nucleotide sequence: TGTGCCAGCAGTTTAGGACTAGGACAGGGGGTGGAGGAGCAGTACTTC. Amino acids: CASSLGLGQGVEEQYF.

In its sample, this clone was seen a few times. The V gene is TRBV4-3, the J gene TRBJ2-3, with 9 bases matching TRBD2. The trim removed 4 bases at V and 4 bases at J, leaving 3 bases unmatched. Per the germline V gene, CDR1 is LGHNA and CDR2 is YSLEER. The CDR3 has 14 amino acids. CDR3 sequence: CASSRAGGADTQYF. The CDR3 DNA reads as TGCGCCAGCAGCCGAGCGGGGGGCGCAGATACGCAGTATTTT.

This clone was counted between two and nine times. The gene calls are TRBV9 and TRBJ2-1; 8 nucleotides match TRBD1. V shed 4 bases, J shed 6 bases, and the junction held 6 bases outside the gene matches. This CDR3 comprises 14 residues. Germline CDR1 and CDR2: SGDLS and YYNGEE. CDR3 region: CASSYGGTGNEQFF. CDR3 in DNA: TGTGCCAGCAGCTATGGGGGGACAGGCAATGAGCAGTTCTTC.

This chain uses TRBV20-1 with TRBJ1-2; D gene unclear. Per the germline V gene, CDR1 is DFQATT and CDR2 is SNEGSKA (reference sequence). The CDR3 length is 10 residues. Here the CDR3 reads CSGSRGGYTF. Written as DNA, the CDR3 is TGCAGCGGCTCTAGAGGCGGCTACACCTTC.

Only a few counts were recorded for this clone. The chain joins TRBV7-8 to TRBJ2-7; the D is unclear. Trimming left V 0 bases short and J 0 bases short, with 9 bases between. The CDR3 extends over 15 amino acids. Germline values: CDR1 SGHVS, CDR2 FQNEAQ. The CDR3 bases are TGTGCCAGCAGCTTAGCCCCCCAGTACTCCTACGAGCAGTACTTC. Translating gives CASSLAPQYSYEQYF. Supplemented by reference TRBV7-8 and TRBJ2-7, the full variable domain reads GAGVSQSPRYKVAKRGQDVALRCDPISGHVSLFWYQQALGQGPEFLTYFQNEAQLDKSGLPSDRFFAERPEGSVSTLKIQRTQQEDSAVYLCASSLAPQYSYEQYFGPGTRLTVT.

This clone was recorded a few times. The chain is built from TRBV18 and TRBJ1-2, with TRBD1 identical over 7 bases. V shed 6 bases, J shed 5 bases, and the junction held 6 bases outside the gene matches. Germline V lookup: CDR1 KGHSH, CDR2 LQKENI. The CDR3 is 13 residues long. CDR3 coding DNA: TGTGCCAGCTCGGCCGGGACAGAGTATGGCTACACCTTC. It specifies CASSAGTEYGYTF.

This clone was seen a handful of times. The chain couples TRBV7-2 to TRBJ2-7, with D perhaps assigned TRBD1 or TRBD2 (5 bases each). With 5 bases removed from V and 7 bases from J, the gap between germline ends came to 12 bases. This CDR3 is 12 amino acids long. The germline CDR1 and CDR2 sequences are SGHTA and FQGNSA. CDR3 in DNA: TGTGCCAGCAGCGCACGAGGGGTAGAGCAGTACTTC. Protein product: CASSARGVEQYF.

This clone has a handful of counts. The V call is TRBV19, the J call TRBJ1-3; 7 bases map to TRBD1. The J segment lost 2 bases and the V segment lost 5 bases, leaving 9 bases of the junction unmatched. The CDR3 is 16 amino acids. Germline CDR1 is LNHDA and CDR2 is SQIVND (reference sequence). The DNA of the CDR3 is TGTGCCAGTAGTCCCATTCAGGGGGGCACTGGAAACACCATATATTTT. This gives the protein CASSPIQGGTGNTIYF.

The chain couples TRBV2 to TRBJ2-4; the D is unclear. Germline CDR1 and CDR2: SNHLY and FYNNEI. This CDR3 has 15 amino acids. Trimming shortened V by 4 bases and J by 2 bases, and 12 bases separated the two germline ends. The CDR3 sequence: CASSGSWVTKNIQYF. CDR3 nucleotide sequence: TGTGCCAGCAGTGGGTCTTGGGTTACCAAAAACATTCAGTACTTC.

Only a few counts were recorded for this clone. This sample includes further DNA sequences coding for the same CDR3. V is TRBV7-2 and J is TRBJ2-5; TRBD1 matches 7 bases. Trimming at V came to 5 bases and at J to 1 base, leaving 7 bases not matched to a gene. The CDR3 spans 15 residues. The germline gives CDR1 SGHTA, CDR2 FQGNSA. The DNA for the CDR3 is TGTGCCAGCAGCCTCGGGACAGTCATCCAAGAGACCCAGTACTTC. Protein sequence: CASSLGTVIQETQYF.

The chain employs TRBV19 and TRBJ2-1; 8 nucleotides align to TRBD1. The CDR3 consists of 14 residues. The germline V gene encodes CDR1 LNHDA and CDR2 SQIVND (reference sequence). V trimming: 8 bases; J trimming: 9 bases; junction bases outside the gene matches: 12. CDR3 region: CASRGQGASREQFF. The CDR3, as DNA: TGTGCCAGTCGGGGGCAGGGGGCGTCTCGTGAGCAGTTCTTC. Full variable domain (rest looked up from reference TRBV19 and TRBJ2-1): DGGITQSPKYLFRKEGQNVTLSCEQNLNHDAMYWYRQDPGQGLRLIYYSQIVNDFQKGDIAEGYSVSREKKESFPLTVTSAQKNPTAFYLCASRGQGASREQFFGPGTRLTVL.